The entry below describes one T cell receptor (beta chain). The antigen is undetermined. The length of the CDR3 is 15 residues. After removal of 0 bases from V and 7 bases from J, the junction contained 5 bases not matched to a gene. CDR1 and CDR2 (germline): SGDLS, YYNGEE. The data are from a study of beta chain features in type 1 diabetes. Findings of the study overall: Type 1 diabetes patients had TCRB CDR3s that were shorter (moderately but significantly so) in all four CD4+ subsets.

The whole isolated RNA underwent reverse transcription, so sequencing captured expressed TCRB transcripts. Sequencing used immunoSEQ multiplex PCR; TCRdb keeps in-frame clones, though not all of them. The sample holds more than 12,000 clones, roughly 60% seen once. The clonotype originates from a woman between 18 and 29 years old with type 1 diabetes. The gene calls are TRBV9 and TRBJ2-3; 10 positions agree with TRBD2. The sequenced material came from stem cell memory CD4+ T cells from blood. CDR3 DNA sequence: TGTGCCAGCAGCGTAGGAGCGGGGGGGCCGTATACGCAGTATTTT. It specifies CASSVGAGGPYTQYF.